This T cell receptor (beta chain) was captured by sequencing in a study of T cell clones after liver transplantation. Whole-study context: TCRbeta sequencing after a pre-transplant mixed lymphocyte reaction identified graft-donor-reactive clones, later tracked in post-transplant blood.

The V and J ends lost 5 bases and 4 bases, in that order; junction bases with no gene match: 15. The CDR3 runs 17 residues. CDR1 and CDR2 from the germline V gene are SEHNR and FQNEAQ (reference sequence). The table came from immunoSEQ multiplex PCR; TCRdb's copy has only in-frame clones and leaves some out. The sample has around 75,000 clones, around 84% seen once. Sequencing was performed on CD4+ T cells from blood, taken about 50 months after liver transplant. The chain links TRBV7-9 to TRBJ1-2; 8 bases are shared with TRBD1. The TCR originated in a human patient who received a liver transplant. T cells may partly derive from the graft donor. CDR3 amino acids: CASSLPGQATRGYGYTF. The CDR3 coding sequence is TGTGCCAGCAGCCTCCCGGGACAGGCCACCAGGGGCTATGGCTACACCTTC.